The 10 T cell receptor beta chains listed next were all sequenced from one sample in a study of Tregs in tolerant kidney transplant recipients. Mixed chimerism was transient after nonmyeloablative marrow transplants from related graft donors. Sequenced by immunoSEQ multiplex PCR; TCRdb stores in-frame clones only, minus some. The sample table sets out about 31,000 clones. The sequenced sample was CD4+ T cells from blood (PBMCs), obtained 24 months after the transplant. All receptors derive from a human patient who received a combined kidney and bone marrow transplant. These T cells may partly come from the graft donor.

As for this clone: The read finishes 3 residues shy of the CDR3 end, and the germline J gene is used to complete it. The rearrangement joins TRBV18 to TRBJ2-5, with 7 nucleotides matching TRBD2. Losses at the gene ends were 6 bases for V and 0 bases for J; bases not matched to a gene: 13. CDR3 length: 17 amino acids. Germline V gene lookup returns CDR1 KGHSH and CDR2 LQKENI. The CDR3 DNA, read in part, is TGTGCCAGCTCCATCCTCTCTTGGGGGGGGTACCAAGAGACC. Its protein is CASSILSWGGYQET. The entire CDR3 sequence reads CASSILSWGGYQETQYF.

As to this clone: The missing CDR3 end, 3 residues past where the read stops, is filled in from the germline J gene. The chain employs TRBV29-1 and TRBJ2-3; tentatively, D is TRBD2 (5 bases). The germline CDR1 and CDR2 sequences are SQVTM and ANQGSEA. The V gene lost 1 base and the J gene lost 5 bases, with 10 bases spanning the gap. This CDR3 is built from 13 residues. The CDR3 bases that were read are TGCAGCGTTGAAGTTCATGAGGGAGATACG. It translates to CSVEVHEGDT. In full, the CDR3 is CSVEVHEGDTQYF.

The CDR3 region is CASGDRGRGTEAFF. The covered CDR3 bases are TGCGCCAGCGGCGACAGGGGAAGGGGCACTGAA. The chain employs TRBV10-1 and TRBJ1-1, with TRBD1 matching over 8 bases. The CDR3 goes on 3 residues after the read ends, and that part is filled in from the germline J gene. The CDR3 sequence is 14 residues long. CDR1 is WNHNN and CDR2 is SYGVQD in the germline V gene (reference sequence). The V segment lost 8 bases and the J segment 4 bases; nucleotides outside the gene matches: 9.

About this clone: Read coverage stops 3 residues before the CDR3 terminus; the germline J gene supplies the remainder. This sequence joins TRBV20-1 and TRBJ2-2; 7 bases fit TRBD2. This CDR3 spans 16 amino acids. Germline CDR1 and CDR2: DFQATT and SNEGSKA (reference sequence). After removal of 0 bases from V and 1 base from J, the junction contained 5 bases not matched to a gene. Incomplete CDR3 DNA: TGCAGTGCTAGAGATCTCCAGCGGGGGAACACCGGGGAG. As protein: CSARDLQRGNTGE. The full CDR3 protein is CSARDLQRGNTGELFF.

Concerning this clone itself: The read ends 3 residues shy of where the CDR3 ends; the end is completed using the germline J gene. The chain uses TRBV20-1 and TRBJ2-1, with 7 bases aligning to TRBD2. The germline V gene has CDR1 DFQATT and CDR2 SNEGSKA (reference sequence). This CDR3 is built from 15 residues. The J segment lost 5 bases and the V segment lost 4 bases, leaving 11 bases of the junction unmatched. The CDR3 here is CSANPGASGNNEQFF. CDR3 DNA, as far as it was read: TGCAGTGCTAACCCCGGGGCTAGCGGCAACAATGAG.

Concerning this clone: The missing CDR3 end, 3 residues past where the read stops, is filled in from the germline J gene. The chain couples TRBV20-1 to TRBJ2-3; 13 bases are a match to TRBD2. This CDR3 has 17 residues. Per the germline V gene, CDR1 is DFQATT and CDR2 is SNEGSKA (reference sequence). The junction had 14 bases not matched to a gene; V was cut back by 6 bases and J by 5 bases. Incomplete CDR3 DNA: TGCAGTGCCTCTCCACCACTAGCGGGGGGGGAGGGAGATACG. Encoded protein: CSASPPLAGGEGDT. Given in full, the CDR3 is CSASPPLAGGEGDTQYF.

Concerning this clone: With the read ending 3 residues before the CDR3 end, the germline J gene is used to fill in that end. V usage is TRBV10-3 and J usage is TRBJ2-7; tentative D call: TRBD2 (5 bases). The CDR3 loop spans 16 amino acids. V was pared by 4 bases and J by 1 base, with 17 bases between. Germline CDR1 is ENHRY and CDR2 is SYGVKD. The chain's CDR3 is CAISGDSGSLSYEQYF. CDR3 DNA (partial): TGTGCCATCAGTGGGGATTCGGGGTCACTGTCCTACGAG.

Remarks on this clone: The CDR3 end falls 3 residues outside the read, so it is completed with the germline J gene. J is TRBJ2-5 and V is TRBV11-2, with 8 bases that match TRBD1. CDR1 and CDR2 (germline): SGHAT, FQNNGV. The CDR3 spans 14 residues. V gave up 5 bases and J gave up 4 bases; unmatched junction bases: 6. This chain's CDR3 is CASSPDRVAETQYF. Incomplete CDR3 DNA: TGTGCCAGCAGCCCGGACAGGGTAGCAGAGACC. Full variable domain (remainder filled in from reference TRBV11-2 and TRBJ2-5): EAGVAQSPRYKIIEKRQSVAFWCNPISGHATLYWYQQILGQGPKLLIQFQNNGVVDDSQLPKDRFSAERLKGVDSTLKIQPAKLEDSAVYLCASSPDRVAETQYFGPGTRLLVL.

As regards this clone: The sequence runs out 3 residues before the end of the CDR3; the remainder is reconstructed from the germline J gene. The genes are TRBV10-3 and TRBJ2-7; D gene ambiguous. V was clipped by 6 bases and J by 0 bases, with 18 bases between them. Germline lookup yields CDR1 ENHRY and CDR2 SYGVKD. The CDR3 sequence is 16 residues long. The CDR3 sequence: CAIRFTEKSNSYEQYF. The covered CDR3 bases are TGTGCCATCAGATTTACAGAAAAATCAAACTCCTACGAG.

As concerns this clone: The CDR3 end is not reached by the read, which stops 3 residues before it; the germline J gene fills it in. This chain uses TRBV10-3 with TRBJ1-2; a possible D gene is TRBD1 (5 bases). With 3 bases removed from V and 4 bases from J, the gap between germline ends came to 15 bases. The CDR3 runs 15 residues. The germline V gene encodes CDR1 ENHRY and CDR2 SYGVKD. CDR3 region: CAISEGRGFTYGYTF. The DNA read from the CDR3 is TGTGCCATCAGTGAAGGGAGGGGATTCACCTATGGC.